These T cell receptor beta chains were read from a single sample in a study of cytotoxic CD8 clonotypes in ibrutinib-treated CLL. The method was immunoSEQ multiplex PCR; TCRdb's version includes in-frame clones alone and lacks a portion of them. Of about 120,000 clones in the sample, 50% to 65% were seen once. The source was PBMCs, collected after 24 months of ibrutinib treatment. These receptor sequences come from a human donor with chronic lymphocytic leukemia. Each CDR3 is given with its conserved first and last residue. A D gene is named only where the DNA matches it firmly. Clone size is shown for a subset of rows, as once, few, many or a class of expanded clone.

>TRBD1|-|TRBJ1-2|TRBV25-1
TGTGCCAGCAGTGAATTAGACAGGGTCGACGGCTATGGCTACACCTTC
CASSELDRVDGYGYTF
>-|-|TRBJ1-4|TRBV5-1
TGCGCCAGCAGCTTTGATGTAGGGAGAGGAGGGGAAAAACTGTTTTTT
CASSFDVGRGGEKLFF
>-|-|TRBJ1-6|TRBV7-3
TGTGCCAGCAGCTTGACTCGGCGGGGCAGTAATTCACCCCTCCACTTT
CASSLTRRGSNSPLHF
>TRBD1|-|TRBJ2-3|TRBV7-8
TGTGCCAGCAGCTTTACAGACAGGGGCACAGATACGCAGTATTTT
CASSFTDRGTDTQYF
>-|-|TRBJ1-1|TRBV4-1
TGCGCCAGCAGCCAAGGAGACGTAACGAACACTGAAGCTTTCTTT
CASSQGDVTNTEAFF
>TRBD1|-|TRBJ1-2|TRBV29-1
TGCAGCGTTGAAGAGTCTACCTCCGGGACAGGGGGAATAGGCTACACCTTC
CSVEESTSGTGGIGYTF
>-|-|TRBJ2-1|TRBV29-1
TGCAGCGTTGGGTGGGATGCCCTTGGCAATGAGCAGTTCTTC
CSVGWDALGNEQFF
>-|-|TRBJ1-1|TRBV29-1
TGCAGCGTCACACCGGGGCCTAACACTGAAGCTTTCTTT
CSVTPGPNTEAFF
>-|-|TRBJ2-7|TRBV5-1
TGCGCCAGCAGCTTGGGAGATGAGGTTCTATCCGAGCAGTACTTC
CASSLGDEVLSEQYF
>-|-|TRBJ1-2|TRBV30
TGTGCCTGGAGCTCGGACACATTGTATGGCTACACCTTC
CAWSSDTLYGYTF
>TRBD2|-|TRBJ2-7|TRBV5-6
TGTGCCAGCAGCTCGATATTAGCGGGGCCCTACGAGCAGTACTTC
CASSSILAGPYEQYF
>TRBD1|-|TRBJ1-6|TRBV15
TGTGCCACCAGCTTGGGGGGAATCCGGGACAGGGAAATTAATTCACCCCTCCACTTT
CATSLGGIRDREINSPLHF
>-|-|TRBJ1-5|TRBV2
TGTGCCAGCACTAGAACCCTAAAACAGCCCCAGCATTTT
CASTRTLKQPQHF
>-|-|TRBJ2-3|TRBV5-1
TGCGCCAGCACCCACAGTACAGATACGCAGTATTTT
CASTHSTDTQYF
>-|-|TRBJ2-7|TRBV5-1
TGCGCCAGCAGCTTGTTAGGGGAGCAGTACTTC
CASSLLGEQYF
>-|many|TRBJ2-7|TRBV13
TGTGCCAGCAGCCATGGCCTCGAGCAGTACTTC
CASSHGLEQYF
>TRBD2|-|TRBJ2-6|TRBV7-2
TGTGCCAGCAGCTTCCGAGCTAGCGGGGTCTCTGGGGCCAACGTCCTGACTTTC
CASSFRASGVSGANVLTF
>-|once|TRBJ2-1|TRBV5-1
TGCGCCAGCAGCTTGGAGGGTGGGGGCCTTTCCTACAATGAGCAGTTCTTC
CASSLEGGGLSYNEQFF
>-|-|TRBJ1-1|TRBV5-1
TGCGCCAGCAGCCCCCAAGGCAGGGAGAACACTGAAGCTTTCTTT
CASSPQGRENTEAFF
>-|once|TRBJ2-1|TRBV7-3
TGTGCCAGCAGCTTATCAGGGGTCCCCTACAATGAGCAGTTCTTC
CASSLSGVPYNEQFF
>-|-|TRBJ2-2|TRBV25-1
TGTGCCAGCAGTGACAGGGAAAGGGGGGAGCTGTTTTTT
CASSDRERGELFF
>TRBD2|few|TRBJ2-3|TRBV5-1
TGCGCCAGCAGCTCTTGGACTAGCCTCACAGATACGCAGTATTTT
CASSSWTSLTDTQYF
>-|-|TRBJ2-3|TRBV19
TGTGCCAGTAGGAGGACTTCTAGCACAGATACGCAGTATTTT
CASRRTSSTDTQYF
>-|-|TRBJ1-1|TRBV4-2
TGTGCCAGCAGCCAAGATTGGAACACGAACACTGAAGCTTTCTTT
CASSQDWNTNTEAFF
>-|many|TRBJ1-3|TRBV7-9
TGTGCCAGCAGCTCACCAGGGGTTGGAAACACCATATATTTT
CASSSPGVGNTIYF
>TRBD1|-|TRBJ2-7|TRBV9
TGTGCCAGCAGTCAGGGGGCTTTTGGTGAGCAGTACTTC
CASSQGAFGEQYF
>-|-|TRBJ1-3|TRBV29-1
TGCAGCGTTGAGTCCCTCTCTGGAAACACCATATATTTT
CSVESLSGNTIYF
>-|few|TRBJ1-6|TRBV5-6
TGTGCCAGCAGCTTGGAAGGGCTTAATTCACCCCTCCACTTT
CASSLEGLNSPLHF
>-|few|TRBJ1-5|TRBV15
TGTGCCACCAGCAGGGGGAGGGCTCAGCCCCAGCATTTT
CATSRGRAQPQHF
>-|few|TRBJ1-1|TRBV19
TGTGCCAGTAGTATAAACCCACGTGAAGCTTTCTTT
CASSINPREAFF
>-|-|TRBJ2-6|TRBV19
TGTGCCAGTAGACAGGTTGCTGGGGCCAACGTCCTGACTTTC
CASRQVAGANVLTF
>-|-|TRBJ2-7|TRBV5-4
TGTGCCAGCAGCTTGTCAGGGGGGGTCGACGAGCAGTACTTC
CASSLSGGVDEQYF
>-|-|TRBJ2-1|TRBV5-4
TGTGCCAGCAGCCCCGGGGGGCCCAATGAGCAGTTCTTC
CASSPGGPNEQFF
>TRBD1|once|TRBJ2-1|TRBV7-2
TGTGCCAGCAGCCCCGACAGGGGGTCCTACAATGAGCAGTTCTTC
CASSPDRGSYNEQFF
>-|-|TRBJ2-5|TRBV7-6
TGTGCCAGCAGCTTTACGTACCAAGAGACCCAGTACTTC
CASSFTYQETQYF
>TRBD2|-|TRBJ2-5|TRBV28
TGTGCCAGCAGGTCCGCTAGCGGGGGGGAAGAGACCCAGTACTTC
CASRSASGGEETQYF
>TRBD1|-|TRBJ2-7|TRBV11-2
TGTGCCAGCAGCTTAACCGGGACAGGGACCTACGAGCAGTACTTC
CASSLTGTGTYEQYF
>TRBD1|-|TRBJ2-7|TRBV27
TGTGCCAGCAGTTTACGGGACAGTACCTACGAGCAGTACTTC
CASSLRDSTYEQYF
>-|-|TRBJ1-3|TRBV9
TGTGCCAGCAGCGTAGGGCTAGGAAACACCATATATTTT
CASSVGLGNTIYF
>TRBD2|few|TRBJ2-1|TRBV13
TGTGCCAGCAGCGCAGGACTAGCGGGGGGACACAATGAGCAGTTCTTC
CASSAGLAGGHNEQFF
>TRBD1|-|TRBJ1-6|TRBV5-5
TGTGCCAGCAGCACCGGGACAGAAAGTTCACCCCTCCACTTT
CASSTGTESSPLHF
>-|-|TRBJ2-3|TRBV7-2
TGTGCCAGCAGCTTAGCGGGGGTTTCCACAGATACGCAGTATTTT
CASSLAGVSTDTQYF
>-|-|TRBJ1-2|TRBV18
TGTGCCAGCTCACTACAGGACTATGGCTACACCTTC
CASSLQDYGYTF
>-|-|TRBJ2-2|TRBV7-8
TGTGCCAGCAGCTTAGGGGCACTCACCGGGGAGCTGTTTTTT
CASSLGALTGELFF
>-|once|TRBJ2-2|TRBV7-9
TGTGCCAGCAACTATGCCCAGCCGGGGGAGCTGTTTTTT
CASNYAQPGELFF
>TRBD1|once|TRBJ1-2|TRBV7-2
TGTGCCAGCAGCTTAGGGGGGACAGGGTATGGCTACACCTTC
CASSLGGTGYGYTF
>-|-|TRBJ2-7|TRBV27
TGTGCCAGCAGTTTGGACCAAACCACCTACGAGCAGTACTTC
CASSLDQTTYEQYF
>TRBD1|few|TRBJ1-2|TRBV11-2
TGTGCCAGCAGCCACCCGACAGGGGGCAAGGAAAACTATGGCTACACCTTC
CASSHPTGGKENYGYTF
>TRBD1|-|TRBJ1-2|TRBV27
TGTGCCAGCAGTTTATCGCAGGGGGCGGATGGCTACACCTTC
CASSLSQGADGYTF
>-|-|TRBJ2-1|TRBV7-2
TGTGCCAGCAGCTTAGTTACGGGACAAGTCAATGAGCAGTTCTTC
CASSLVTGQVNEQFF
>-|few|TRBJ2-4|TRBV5-6
TGTGCCAGCAGCTTCAGGGCTCTAGCCAAAAACATTCAGTACTTC
CASSFRALAKNIQYF
>TRBD1|-|TRBJ1-1|TRBV9
TGTGCCAGCAGCGTAGATGAGGGGGCGAGGACTGAAGCTTTCTTT
CASSVDEGARTEAFF
>-|-|TRBJ1-6|TRBV5-6
TGTGCCAGCAGCTTGAAAGGGCGCGGGAATTCACCCCTCCACTTT
CASSLKGRGNSPLHF
>TRBD2|-|TRBJ2-7|TRBV15
TGTGCCACCAGCAGACTAGCGGGAAGCTCCTACGAGCAGTACTTC
CATSRLAGSSYEQYF
>-|few|TRBJ2-5|TRBV9
TGTGCCAGCAGCGTCGGTCAAGAGACCCAGTACTTC
CASSVGQETQYF
>-|-|TRBJ2-7|TRBV9
TGTGCCAGCAGCGCCGACCTGAGCTCCTACGAGCAGTACTTC
CASSADLSSYEQYF